Listed here are 2 T cell receptor beta chains from one sample, sequenced in a study of shared clonotypes between healthy human individuals. Measured with immunoSEQ multiplex PCR; TCRdb has only the in-frame clones, and not every one. The sample yields around 690,000 clones, about 90% seen once. Sequencing was done on a sample of memory CD8+ T cells from PBMCs. Subset defined: CD45RO+ cells pooled with CCR7-negative TemRA cells. The receptors here all came from a man aged 18 to 30 in good health. Some clones in this sample may be carry-over from other donors' samples.

The V call is TRBV10-3, the J call TRBJ1-2, with D maybe TRBD1 (6 bases). CDR3 length equals 17 residues. The ends were cut back, 2 bases at V and 0 bases at J, with 16 bases in the middle. Germline CDR1 is ENHRY and CDR2 is SYGVKD. The CDR3 nucleotides read TGTGCCATCAGTGAGACCCCCGGCGGGGGGCCTAACTATGGCTACACCTTC. Protein product: CAISETPGGGPNYGYTF.

The chain joins TRBV29-1 to TRBJ2-1, with 8 bases identical to TRBD1. The trim removed 5 bases at V and 1 base at J, leaving 7 bases unmatched. The CDR3 has 15 residues. The V gene's germline CDR1 is SQVTM and CDR2 ANQGSEA. Written as DNA, the CDR3 is TGCAGCGTTCCGGGACAGGTCTTATCCTACAATGAGCAGTTCTTC. Amino acid sequence: CSVPGQVLSYNEQFF.